The clone carrying this TCR beta chain was seen at least ten times. Its antigen remains unidentified. The sample comes from a study of neurological immune-mediated disorders. Study-wide points: The study found no CDR3 amino acid sequences shared by expanded clones across subjects, suggesting private repertoires in all groups.

As to time point: longitudinal time-point 2. MiXCR, run by TCRdb on the 5' RACE reads, gives a single entry per CDR3 protein. This sample has roughly 60,000 distinct CDR3 sequences, with about 8.9% found just once. The sequenced material came from PBMCs. This sequence originates from a man aged 25 to 40 in good health.

CDR3 DNA: TGTGCCAGCAGTTTTATGTTAGTCGGAGCCGGGGCCAACGTCCTGACTTTC. The encoded protein is CASSFMLVGAGANVLTF. The J gene is TRBJ2-6, the V gene TRBV28; D is uncertain. This CDR3 has 17 amino acids. Germline values: CDR1 MDHEN, CDR2 SYDVKM. V gave up 3 bases and J gave up 4 bases, with 16 bases separating them.